The T cell receptor beta chain under discussion was sequenced for a study of blood T cells in healthy people across ages. Study observations and caveats: A roughly linear age-dependent decrease characterized TCR beta diversity per million T cells.

About this clonotype itself: Its target is unknown.

A second PCR, run for roughly 7 to 11 cycles, used a sample-barcoded 5' primer plus a J-beta primer mix. Unique molecular identifiers of 12 random nucleotides labeled each cDNA. TCRdb re-derived calls from the 5' RACE reads in MiXCR, one entry per CDR3 protein. Here the sample spans about 1.8 million distinct CDR3 sequences, around 50% being singletons. Trimming removed 1 base from V and 3 bases from J; junction bases left unmatched: 5. CDR3 length: 17 residues. CDR1 is LGHNA and CDR2 is YNFKEQ in the germline V gene. Extracted total RNA amounted to at least 5 micrograms for each sample. The V call is TRBV4-2, the J call TRBJ2-1; 11 bases map to TRBD2. This sequence was found in a middle-aged woman in good health. Sequencing used blood. CDR3 protein: CASSQVGSGGGYNEQFF. DNA for the CDR3: TGTGCCAGCAGCCAAGTTGGTAGCGGGGGGGGCTACAATGAGCAGTTCTTC.